One and the same sample provided the 11 T cell receptor beta chains below, sequenced in a study of blood T cell repertoires in COVID-19. Sequenced by immunoSEQ multiplex PCR; TCRdb stores in-frame clones only, minus some. The repertoire holds fewer than 400,000 clones, over 80% seen once, with approximately 9% in the top ten. Sequenced: PBMCs or T cells enriched from blood (not recorded which). The origin of the receptors is a woman between 18 and 29 years old who had recovered from COVID-19.

This clone was counted once. This chain uses TRBV28 with TRBJ1-5; TRBD1 aligns across 7 bases. The CDR3 sequence is 15 residues long. CDR1 is MDHEN and CDR2 is SYDVKM in the germline V gene. J was trimmed by 1 base and V by 4 bases; bases with no gene match: 4. CDR3 DNA sequence: TGTGCCAGCAGTTCCGCGGACAGGAGCAATCAGCCCCAGCATTTT. Translating it yields CASSSADRSNQPQHF.

The V and J genes are TRBV16 and TRBJ2-7; 7 nucleotides align to TRBD2. CDR1 is KGHSY, CDR2 FQNENV, per germline. Trimming at V came to 2 bases and at J to 6 bases, leaving 22 bases not matched to a gene. The CDR3 runs 19 residues. CDR3 sequence: CASSQIGRLASGVRLEQYF. CDR3 nucleotides: TGTGCCAGCAGCCAAATTGGGAGACTAGCATCCGGAGTGCGTCTCGAGCAGTACTTC.

The chain has TRBV10-3 and TRBJ1-2; TRBD1 might be the D (6 bases). Deletions cut 6 bases from V and 4 bases from J, with 18 bases between. Germline CDR1 reads ENHRY; CDR2 reads SYGVKD. CDR3 size: 15 residues. CDR3 protein: CAISPGGADRYGYTF. The CDR3 DNA reads TGTGCCATCAGCCCCGGGGGGGCTGATCGCTATGGCTACACCTTC.

This rearrangement joins TRBV18 to TRBJ1-6; 7 bases line up with TRBD1. This CDR3 has 14 residues. Trimming removed 3 bases from V and 7 bases from J; junction bases left unmatched: 3. Germline V gene sequence: CDR1 KGHSH, CDR2 LQKENI. As DNA, the CDR3 is TGTGCCAGCTCACCGACAGGGAGAAATTCACCCCTCCACTTT. Encoded protein: CASSPTGRNSPLHF.

The chain is built from TRBV9 and TRBJ2-7; 9 nucleotides agree with TRBD2. V dropped 2 bases and J dropped 3; count of bases not matched to a gene: 0. This CDR3 spans 13 amino acids. From germline, CDR1 is SGDLS and CDR2 YYNGEE. CDR3 in amino acids: CASSVSGSYEQYF. In nucleotides, the CDR3 is TGTGCCAGCAGCGTTAGCGGGAGCTACGAGCAGTACTTC.

The genes are TRBV7-2 and TRBJ1-2; 9 bases match TRBD1. V was pared by 2 bases and J by 4 bases, with 8 bases of the junction left unmatched. The CDR3 length is 16 residues. Germline CDR1 and CDR2: SGHTA and FQGNSA. This CDR3 is CASSLIAPTGGYGYTF. The CDR3 DNA follows: TGTGCCAGCAGCTTAATCGCCCCGACAGGGGGCTATGGCTACACCTTC. The whole variable domain, filled in from reference TRBV7-2 and TRBJ1-2, reads GAGVSQSPSNKVTEKGKDVELRCDPISGHTALYWYRQSLGQGLEFLIYFQGNSAPDKSGLPSDRFSAERTGGSVSTLTIQRTQQEDSAVYLCASSLIAPTGGYGYTFGSGTRLTVV.

This sequence joins TRBV7-3 and TRBJ2-3, with TRBD2 matching 14 bases. Per the germline V gene, CDR1 is SGHTA and CDR2 is FQGTGA. The V and J ends lost 5 bases and 6 bases, in that order; junction bases with no gene match: 7. The CDR3 is 16 amino acids. As DNA, the CDR3 is TGTGCCAGCAGCGCAGGGACTAGCGGGAGAGCGGATACGCAGTATTTT. Translation gives CASSAGTSGRADTQYF.

V and J are TRBV2 and TRBJ2-2; TRBD1 matches at 8 bases. Germline V gives CDR1 SNHLY, CDR2 FYNNEI. The J segment lost 6 bases and the V segment lost 4 bases, leaving 7 bases of the junction unmatched. This CDR3 has 15 amino acids. CDR3 amino acids: CASSATGAFPGELFF. In DNA, the CDR3 is TGTGCCAGCAGTGCGACAGGGGCGTTTCCCGGGGAGCTGTTTTTT.

This sequence joins TRBV28 and TRBJ2-7; the match to TRBD2 covers 8 bases. Germline trimming cut 4 bases from V and 1 base from J; bases unmatched to any gene: 6. Germline CDR1 MDHEN, CDR2 SYDVKM. This CDR3 is 15 amino acids long. The CDR3 DNA sequence: TGTGCCAGCAGTTCTTGGACTAGCAGATCCTACGAGCAGTACTTC. Protein sequence: CASSSWTSRSYEQYF.

The rearrangement links TRBV9 to TRBJ1-3, with 9 bases matching TRBD1. The V and J ends lost 4 bases and 7 bases, in that order; junction bases with no gene match: 9. Germline CDR1 SGDLS, CDR2 YYNGEE. The length of the CDR3 is 15 residues. The CDR3 DNA reads as TGTGCCAGCAGCTCCGACGACAGGGGGGGGAACACCATATATTTT. The encoded protein is CASSSDDRGGNTIYF.

This chain joins TRBV7-8 and TRBJ1-5; D is undetermined. The CDR3 is 13 amino acids. Germline V lookup: CDR1 SGHVS, CDR2 FQNEAQ. Trimming left V 4 bases short and J 3 bases short, with 7 bases between. The CDR3 DNA reads TGTGCCAGCAGCTCTCGGGTCAATCAGCCCCAGCATTTT. It is translated as CASSSRVNQPQHF.